This is a list of T cell receptor beta chains from one sample in a study of identical twins. MiXCR, run by TCRdb on the 5' RACE reads, gives a single entry per CDR3 protein. The table shows hundreds of thousands of distinct CDR3 sequences, with approximately 20% occurring only once. The sample was also reused in another study, on yellow fever vaccine responses in identical twins.

Sequencing was done on a sample of CD4+ T cells sorted from blood. The receptors here all came from a woman younger than 30 in good health. Each CDR3 is given with its conserved first and last residue. D genes are given only for firm matches. A clone size is listed for some rows: how often the clone was seen (once, few, many), or a class if it is expanded.

d_call clone_size j_call v_call cdr3_aa
NA NA TRBJ2-7 TRBV7-2 CASSPGSTYEQYF
TRBD1 few TRBJ2-5 TRBV2 CASTTQGQQETQYF
TRBD1 NA TRBJ2-3 TRBV10-3 CAICDPDRDTQYF
NA few TRBJ1-1 TRBV27 CASYWGIGTEAFF
NA NA TRBJ2-3 TRBV7-9 CASSLREEPSTDTQYF
TRBD1 NA TRBJ2-5 TRBV4-1 CASSNGQAQETQYF
NA few TRBJ2-2 TRBV29-1 CSVGHGANTGELFF
NA NA TRBJ1-1 TRBV27 CASSYKDGAFF
NA few TRBJ1-1 TRBV12-3/TRBV12-4 CASSLHQGNSEAFF
NA NA TRBJ2-7 TRBV19 CASRGRNSYEQYF
TRBD2 NA TRBJ2-3 TRBV6-1 CASSPISGPHTDTQYF
NA few TRBJ2-1 TRBV18 CASSPPSGWDEQFF
NA few TRBJ1-1 TRBV12-3/TRBV12-4 CASSFYSQEAFF
NA NA TRBJ1-1 TRBV12-3/TRBV12-4 CASSPSDTTRNTEAFF
NA many TRBJ1-5 TRBV15 CATSRDPGVGQPQHF
NA few TRBJ1-6 TRBV7-3 CASSPASGSPLHF
NA few TRBJ2-1 TRBV15 CATSRQYNEQFF
TRBD2 few TRBJ2-3 TRBV5-5 CASSFTSGRTDTQYF
TRBD1 few TRBJ1-1 TRBV12-3/TRBV12-4 CASSWGTGRDTEAFF
NA NA TRBJ2-2 TRBV6-1 CASSRRLDVGGELFF
NA NA TRBJ2-2 TRBV12-3/TRBV12-4 CASSLVGGSTGELFF
NA few TRBJ2-7 TRBV6-1 CASSPPGGRANEQYF
NA NA TRBJ2-7 TRBV19 CASSMGAETERYF
NA NA TRBJ2-3 TRBV4-2 CASSQARSDTQYF
NA NA TRBJ1-6 TRBV6-5 CASRQPNSPLHF
NA once TRBJ2-6 TRBV28 CASSLDSPGAGANVLTF
NA NA TRBJ2-2 TRBV28 CASRPPTGGSSGELFF
NA NA TRBJ2-3 TRBV5-1 CASSLGSAPDTQYF